This T cell receptor (beta chain) was identified in a study of cytomegalovirus exposure and HLA in healthy donors. Germline lookup yields CDR1 MGHDK and CDR2 SYGVNS. CDR3 size: 16 residues. Trimming shortened V by 2 bases and J by 0 bases, and 11 bases separated the two germline ends. The study ran its PCR with 60 Vbeta and 13 Jbeta primers. The method was immunoSEQ multiplex PCR; TCRdb's version includes in-frame clones alone and lacks a portion of them. Among approximately 170,000 clones listed, roughly four fifths were seen once. The receptor was isolated from a woman aged 30 to 39 in good health and CMV-seropositive. Sequencing was carried out using PBMCs. This sequence joins TRBV25-1 and TRBJ2-4; D remains unclear. CDR3 sequence (DNA): TGTGCCAGCAGTGAAAATAGCCTGCTAGCCAAAAACATTCAGTACTTC. Protein: CASSENSLLAKNIQYF.